Shown below are 32 T cell receptor beta chains from a single sample sequenced in a study of cytomegalovirus exposure and HLA in healthy donors. PCR amplification relied on 60 Vbeta primers (plus 13 Jbeta primers). The protocol was immunoSEQ multiplex PCR, while the TCRdb copy is restricted to in-frame clones and leaves out a portion. The table records roughly 180,000 clones, approximately 80% of them present only once. Sequenced input: PBMCs. The receptors shown here come from a man aged 25-45 years in good health and CMV-seronegative.

The chain recombines TRBV7-9 with TRBJ1-2; the match to TRBD1 covers 8 bases. Germline CDR1 and CDR2: SEHNR and FQNEAQ (reference sequence). This CDR3 is built from 15 residues. J gave up 4 bases and V 6 bases, and 10 bases lay outside the gene matches. The CDR3 nucleotides read TGTGCCAGCAGGAAGGAGACAGGGGCTACCTATGGCTACACCTTC. Its translation is CASRKETGATYGYTF.

For the CDR3, the DNA is TGTGCCAGCACCGGGACAGGGGCGGGCAATCAGCCCCAGCATTTT. It translates to CASTGTGAGNQPQHF. V gene TRBV6-1 combines with J gene TRBJ1-5, with 10 bases lining up with TRBD1. Germline V gene data show CDR1 as MNHNS and CDR2 as SASEGT. Trimming at V came to 7 bases and at J to 2 bases, leaving 5 bases not matched to a gene. The CDR3 sequence is 15 residues long.

V gene TRBV9 combines with J gene TRBJ2-3, with a tentative D call TRBD2 (6 bases). The CDR3 has 13 amino acids. V was trimmed by 7 bases and J by 1 base, leaving 10 bases between them. Looked up from germline, CDR1 is SGDLS and CDR2 is YYNGEE. CDR3 bases: TGTGCCAGCTCACCGGGGGGCACAGATACGCAGTATTTT. Translating gives CASSPGGTDTQYF.

This chain uses TRBV30 with TRBJ1-6, with D possibly TRBD1 on 5 matching bases. CDR1 and CDR2 (germline): GTSNPN, SVGIG (reference sequence). This CDR3 has 12 amino acids. Trimming took 3 bases from V and 7 from J, leaving 7 bases between them. The CDR3 reads CAWRAGNSPLHF. CDR3 coding DNA: TGTGCCTGGAGAGCAGGGAATTCACCCCTCCACTTT.

This chain links TRBV7-2 with TRBJ2-7; D perhaps matches TRBD1 (6 bases). The germline gives CDR1 SGHTA, CDR2 FQGNSA. Trimming pared 5 bases from V and 1 base from J, leaving 15 bases between. The CDR3 runs to 15 residues. The CDR3 loop is CASSDRDTLSYEQYF. As DNA, the CDR3 is TGTGCCAGCAGCGACCGGGACACCCTGTCCTACGAGCAGTACTTC.

This chain joins TRBV6-5 and TRBJ2-1; D may be TRBD2 (6 bases). Trimming shortened V by 7 bases and J by 8 bases, and 18 bases separated the two germline ends. Germline CDR1 MNHEY, CDR2 SVGAGI. This CDR3 has 14 amino acids. The CDR3, as DNA: TGTGCCAGCAATGAAGGACTATCTTTCGATGAGCAGTTCTTC. Translating it yields CASNEGLSFDEQFF.

The genes are TRBV25-1 and TRBJ1-4, with 7 bases matching TRBD1. This CDR3 region has 14 residues. Trimming took 6 bases from V and 4 from J; bases not matched to a gene: 5. Germline V gene lookup returns CDR1 MGHDK and CDR2 SYGVNS. CDR3 region: CASRRQGGNEKLFF. The DNA of the CDR3 is TGTGCCAGCAGAAGACAGGGCGGTAATGAAAAACTGTTTTTT.

This clone was picked up one time. V and J are TRBV4-1 and TRBJ1-1, with D possibly matching TRBD1 (5 bases). The germline CDR1 and CDR2 sequences are MGHRA and YSYEKL. This CDR3 is built from 15 residues. The V end was cut by 3 bases, the J end by 3 bases, with 14 bases between. The CDR3 nucleotides are TGCGCCAGCAGCCACCAAAACGCGGGGGACACTGAAGCTTTCTTT. Protein product: CASSHQNAGDTEAFF.

The chain joins TRBV30 to TRBJ2-3; TRBD2 is a possible D gene (7 bases). The germline gives CDR1 GTSNPN, CDR2 SVGIG (reference sequence). Trimming pared 5 bases from V and 6 bases from J, leaving 21 bases between. The CDR3 length is 15 residues. CDR3 bases: TGTGCCTGGGTAGAGGGGGGGCTAGCAAGGGATACGCAGTATTTT. This gives the protein CAWVEGGLARDTQYF.

The genes are TRBV5-4 and TRBJ1-4; 7 bases line up with TRBD1. CDR1 and CDR2 from the germline V gene are SGHNT and YYREEE (reference sequence). Losses at the gene ends were 4 bases for V and 3 bases for J; bases not matched to a gene: 3. The CDR3 consists of 14 residues. The CDR3, as DNA: TGTGCCAGCAGCCCACAGGGGTCTAATGAAAAACTGTTTTTT. Amino acids: CASSPQGSNEKLFF.

The chain recombines TRBV30 with TRBJ2-6; 11 bases line up with TRBD2. The CDR3 is 16 amino acids. CDR1 is GTSNPN, CDR2 SVGIG, per germline (reference sequence). The V and J ends lost 5 bases and 0 bases, in that order; junction bases with no gene match: 3. The DNA for the CDR3 is TGTGCCTGGGGGACTAGCGGATACTCTGGGGCCAACGTCCTGACTTTC. Encoded protein: CAWGTSGYSGANVLTF.

V is TRBV5-6 and J is TRBJ1-6, with 7 bases aligning to TRBD1. With V trimmed by 1 base and J by 4 bases, 11 bases remained unmatched. CDR1 and CDR2 from the germline V gene are SGHDT and YYEEEE. The CDR3 loop spans 18 amino acids. The CDR3 region is CASSLTQGDPMYNSPLHF. CDR3 bases: TGTGCCAGCAGCTTGACGCAGGGGGATCCCATGTATAATTCACCCCTCCACTTT.

This chain connects TRBV18 to TRBJ2-6, with a weak D call TRBD1 (6 bases). With 1 base removed from V and 1 base from J, the gap between germline ends came to 11 bases. This CDR3 has 17 amino acids. The germline V gene has CDR1 KGHSH and CDR2 LQKENI. In DNA, the CDR3 is TGTGCCAGCTCACCACGACCAACAGGGTCTGGGGCCAACGTCCTGACTTTC. Protein sequence: CASSPRPTGSGANVLTF.

The DNA of the CDR3 is TGTGCCAGCAGCTCTTACCCGAAATTAGCGGGAGAGTTCAATGAGCAGTTCTTC. It yields the protein CASSSYPKLAGEFNEQFF. The V call is TRBV7-3, the J call TRBJ2-1, with 9 bases that match TRBD2. CDR1 and CDR2 (germline): SGHTA, FQGTGA. The CDR3 consists of 18 residues. The V segment lost 4 bases and the J segment 6 bases; nucleotides outside the gene matches: 16.

V gene TRBV9 combines with J gene TRBJ1-1; TRBD1 agrees at 8 bases. J gave up 0 bases and V 4 bases, and 8 bases lay outside the gene matches. This CDR3 is 16 amino acids long. Germline V CDR1 and CDR2: SGDLS, YYNGEE. The CDR3 spells CASSPSQGGVNTEAFF. CDR3 coding DNA: TGTGCCAGCAGCCCATCACAGGGGGGTGTGAACACTGAAGCTTTCTTT.

The chain has TRBV15 and TRBJ2-2; 8 bases map to TRBD2. The CDR3 extends over 17 amino acids. CDR1 and CDR2 from the germline V gene are LNHNV and YYDKDF (reference sequence). Germline trimming cut 3 bases from V and 5 bases from J; bases unmatched to any gene: 11. This CDR3 reads CATSSMRAGGGTGELFF. As DNA, the CDR3 is TGTGCCACCAGCAGCATGCGGGCGGGAGGAGGTACCGGGGAGCTGTTTTTT.

The rearrangement uses TRBV9 and TRBJ1-4; D not certain. Germline-derived CDR1 and CDR2 are SGDLS and YYNGEE. The CDR3 extends over 17 amino acids. Trimming cost V 0 bases and J 0 bases, with 12 bases left between them. The CDR3 sequence: CASSVGRTQPTNEKLFF. The CDR3 DNA is TGTGCCAGCAGCGTAGGGAGAACGCAGCCAACTAATGAAAAACTGTTTTTT.

This chain links TRBV6-6 with TRBJ2-2, with D tentatively TRBD2 (5 bases). Germline V gene sequence: CDR1 MNHNY, CDR2 SVGAGI (reference sequence). This CDR3 is built from 13 residues. V lost 6 bases and J 7 bases, leaving 12 bases between the germline ends. This CDR3 reads CASRLLLGGELFF. DNA for the CDR3: TGTGCCAGCAGACTACTACTAGGCGGGGAGCTGTTTTTT.

The sample holds a few counts of this clone. This sequence joins TRBV4-1 and TRBJ2-7; 8 bases map to TRBD1. The germline CDR1 and CDR2 sequences are MGHRA and YSYEKL. V lost 1 base, J lost 2 bases, and 7 bases stayed unmatched. The CDR3 is 16 amino acids. CDR3 protein: CASSQVRDRHPYEQYF. The CDR3 nucleotides read TGCGCCAGCAGCCAAGTCCGGGACAGGCATCCCTACGAGCAGTACTTC.

This rearrangement joins TRBV9 to TRBJ2-7; unclear D gene. The CDR3 runs 13 residues. V was cut by 3 bases and J by 3 bases, with 10 bases left in between. Germline values: CDR1 SGDLS, CDR2 YYNGEE. The CDR3 loop reads CASSGRSNYEQYF. DNA for the CDR3: TGTGCCAGCAGCGGCCGGTCAAACTACGAGCAGTACTTC. Combining the CDR3 with reference TRBV9 and TRBJ2-7 gives the whole variable domain DSGVTQTPKHLITATGQRVTLRCSPRSGDLSVYWYQQSLDQGLQFLIQYYNGEERAKGNILERFSAQQFPDLHSELNLSSLELGDSALYFCASSGRSNYEQYFGPGTRLTVT.

J is TRBJ2-1 and V is TRBV28, with 7 bases identical to TRBD2. V dropped 2 bases and J dropped 5; count of bases not matched to a gene: 6. CDR1 is MDHEN and CDR2 is SYDVKM in the germline V gene. The CDR3 extends over 15 amino acids. The DNA for the CDR3 is TGTGCCAGCAGTTTAGGGCTAGCGGCCAACAATGAGCAGTTCTTC. The encoded protein is CASSLGLAANNEQFF.

This chain uses TRBV4-1 with TRBJ2-1; no clear D gene. The germline V gene encodes CDR1 MGHRA and CDR2 YSYEKL. The CDR3 sequence is 14 residues long. The ends were cut back, 0 bases at V and 7 bases at J, with 10 bases in the middle. Written as DNA, the CDR3 is TGCGCCAGCAGCCAAGAACGCGCGACTAATGAGCAGTTCTTC. Translated: CASSQERATNEQFF.

The chain employs TRBV11-3 and TRBJ2-7; TRBD1 matches 7 bases. The CDR3 has 15 residues. V lost 5 bases, J lost 3 bases, and 10 bases stayed unmatched. From germline, CDR1 is SGHNT and CDR2 YENEEA. The CDR3 protein is CASSKGGAGVYEQYF. CDR3 bases: TGTGCCAGCAGCAAAGGGGGCGCCGGGGTCTACGAGCAGTACTTC.

This chain joins TRBV5-1 and TRBJ2-7, with 7 bases lining up with TRBD2. CDR3 length: 14 amino acids. Germline values: CDR1 SGHRS, CDR2 YFSETQ. V was clipped by 0 bases and J by 7 bases; unmatched bases: 7. The chain's CDR3 is CASSLEGGSGEQYF. The CDR3 DNA follows: TGCGCCAGCAGCTTGGAGGGAGGGAGTGGTGAGCAGTACTTC.

This chain joins TRBV7-3 and TRBJ2-3; 8 bases are shared with TRBD2. With 2 bases clipped from V and 3 bases from J, the junction kept 7 bases outside the gene matches. The germline V gene has CDR1 SGHTA and CDR2 FQGTGA. This CDR3 is 16 amino acids long. The CDR3 DNA reads as TGTGCCAGCAGCTTACTGGGCGGGGGGCCTACAGATACGCAGTATTTT. This gives the protein CASSLLGGGPTDTQYF.

This clone has only a few counts. The V gene is TRBV4-3, the J gene TRBJ1-3, with TRBD1 identical over 10 bases. V was clipped by 0 bases and J by 2 bases; unmatched bases: 7. The length of the CDR3 is 18 residues. The germline gives CDR1 LGHNA, CDR2 YSLEER. This CDR3 is CASSQDGRTGGTGNTIYF. The DNA of the CDR3 is TGCGCCAGCAGCCAAGATGGGAGGACAGGGGGTACTGGAAACACCATATATTTT.

This clone was counted a single time. The rearrangement uses TRBV2 and TRBJ2-5; D unclear. The CDR3 totals 14 residues. Trimming took 2 bases from V and 1 from J, leaving 8 bases between them. Germline values: CDR1 SNHLY, CDR2 FYNNEI. The CDR3 nucleotides are TGTGCCAGCAGTGAACTCCTGGCCCAAGAGACCCAGTACTTC. This sequence encodes CASSELLAQETQYF.

This chain links TRBV5-1 with TRBJ2-7; TRBD1 aligns across 7 bases. Germline CDR1 is SGHRS and CDR2 is YFSETQ. The CDR3 contains 14 residues. V dropped 3 bases and J dropped 6; count of bases not matched to a gene: 9. The CDR3 spells CASSSWTGKGEQYF. The CDR3 coding sequence is TGCGCCAGCAGCTCCTGGACAGGCAAGGGCGAGCAGTACTTC. Looking up the rest from reference TRBV5-1 and TRBJ2-7 gives the full variable domain: KAGVTQTPRYLIKTRGQQVTLSCSPISGHRSVSWYQQTPGQGLQFLFEYFSETQRNKGNFPGRFSGRQFSNSRSEMNVSTLELGDSALYLCASSSWTGKGEQYFGPGTRLTVT.

This clone was detected only once. The chain carries TRBV4-3 and TRBJ2-1; 12 positions agree with TRBD2. CDR1 and CDR2 from the germline V gene are LGHNA and YSLEER. The CDR3 sequence is 18 residues long. The V gene end was trimmed by 0 bases and the J gene end by 4 bases; junction bases not matched to a gene: 7. CDR3 nucleotides: TGCGCCAGCAGCCAAGATGTTTCTAGCGGGAGGGCTTACAATGAGCAGTTCTTC. It yields the protein CASSQDVSSGRAYNEQFF.

The chain joins TRBV10-2 to TRBJ2-7; 8 bases fit TRBD1. The J segment lost 3 bases and the V segment lost 6 bases, leaving 1 base of the junction unmatched. The germline V gene has CDR1 WSHSY and CDR2 SAAADI. There are 12 residues in the CDR3. The CDR3 reads CASSGQGYEQYF. The CDR3 region has the DNA TGCGCCAGCAGCGGACAGGGCTACGAGCAGTACTTC.

A few counts support this clone. The J gene is TRBJ2-3, the V gene TRBV6-4, with D possibly TRBD1 on 5 matching bases. Germline values: CDR1 MRHNA, CDR2 SNTAGT. Trimming took 4 bases from V and 10 from J, leaving 12 bases between them. The CDR3 sequence is 12 residues long. CDR3 bases: TGTGCCAGCAGTGCCCAGGGATTCGCGCAGTATTTT. It codes for CASSAQGFAQYF.

The genes are TRBV7-8 and TRBJ2-7, with D possibly matching TRBD1 (6 bases). With 2 bases removed from V and 3 bases from J, the gap between germline ends came to 17 bases. CDR1 and CDR2 from the germline V gene are SGHVS and FQNEAQ. This CDR3 contains 16 residues. CDR3 bases: TGTGCCAGCAGCTTACGAGTTCAGGGGACGCGCTACGAGCAGTACTTC. It translates to CASSLRVQGTRYEQYF. Complete variable domain (other parts from reference TRBV7-8 and TRBJ2-7): GAGVSQSPRYKVAKRGQDVALRCDPISGHVSLFWYQQALGQGPEFLTYFQNEAQLDKSGLPSDRFFAERPEGSVSTLKIQRTQQEDSAVYLCASSLRVQGTRYEQYFGPGTRLTVT.